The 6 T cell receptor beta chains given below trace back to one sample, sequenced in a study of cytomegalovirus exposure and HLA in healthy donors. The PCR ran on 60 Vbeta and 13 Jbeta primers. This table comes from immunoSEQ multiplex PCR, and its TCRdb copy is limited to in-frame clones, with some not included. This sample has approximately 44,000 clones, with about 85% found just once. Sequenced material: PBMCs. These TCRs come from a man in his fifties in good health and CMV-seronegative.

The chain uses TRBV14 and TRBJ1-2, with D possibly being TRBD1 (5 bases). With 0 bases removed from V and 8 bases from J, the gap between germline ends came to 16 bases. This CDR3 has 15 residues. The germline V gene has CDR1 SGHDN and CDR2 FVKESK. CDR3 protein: CASSQDRRGLAGYTF. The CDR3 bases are TGTGCCAGCAGCCAAGATCGGAGGGGCCTGGCGGGCTACACCTTC. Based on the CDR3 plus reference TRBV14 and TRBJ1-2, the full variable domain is EAGVTQFPSHSVIEKGQTVTLRCDPISGHDNLYWYRRVMGKEIKFLLHFVKESKQDESGMPNNRFLAERTGGTYSTLKVQPAELEDSGVYFCASSQDRRGLAGYTFGSGTRLTVV.

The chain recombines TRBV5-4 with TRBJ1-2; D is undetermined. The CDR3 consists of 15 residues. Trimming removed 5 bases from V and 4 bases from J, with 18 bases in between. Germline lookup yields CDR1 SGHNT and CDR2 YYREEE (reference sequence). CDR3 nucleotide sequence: TGTGCCAGCAGAGCTTGGGGAGGAGCGGCCTATGGCTACACCTTC. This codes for CASRAWGGAAYGYTF.

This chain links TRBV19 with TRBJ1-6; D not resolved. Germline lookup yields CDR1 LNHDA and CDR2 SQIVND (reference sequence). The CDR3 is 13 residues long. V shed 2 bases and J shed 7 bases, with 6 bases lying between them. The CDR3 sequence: CASSITTNSPLHF. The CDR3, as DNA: TGTGCCAGTAGTATAACGACAAATTCACCCCTCCACTTT. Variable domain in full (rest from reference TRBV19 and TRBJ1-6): DGGITQSPKYLFRKEGQNVTLSCEQNLNHDAMYWYRQDPGQGLRLIYYSQIVNDFQKGDIAEGYSVSREKKESFPLTVTSAQKNPTAFYLCASSITTNSPLHFGNGTRLTVT.

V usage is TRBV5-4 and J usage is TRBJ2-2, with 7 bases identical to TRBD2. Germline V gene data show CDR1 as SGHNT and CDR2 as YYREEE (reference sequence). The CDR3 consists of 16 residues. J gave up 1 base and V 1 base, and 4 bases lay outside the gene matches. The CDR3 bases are TGTGCCAGCAGCTTGATTGGGGGGGGGAACACCGGGGAGCTGTTTTTT. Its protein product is CASSLIGGGNTGELFF. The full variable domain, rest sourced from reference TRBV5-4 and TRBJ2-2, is ETGVTQSPTHLIKTRGQQVTLRCSSQSGHNTVSWYQQALGQGPQFIFQYYREEENGRGNFPPRFSGLQFPNYSSELNVNALELDDSALYLCASSLIGGGNTGELFFGEGSRLTVL.

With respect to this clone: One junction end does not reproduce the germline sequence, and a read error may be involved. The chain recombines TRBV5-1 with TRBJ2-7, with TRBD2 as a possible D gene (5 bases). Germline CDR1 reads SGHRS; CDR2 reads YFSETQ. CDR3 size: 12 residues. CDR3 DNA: TGCGCCAGCAGCGTCCCGGGATTACCCCCAAGCTTC. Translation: CASSVPGLPPSF.

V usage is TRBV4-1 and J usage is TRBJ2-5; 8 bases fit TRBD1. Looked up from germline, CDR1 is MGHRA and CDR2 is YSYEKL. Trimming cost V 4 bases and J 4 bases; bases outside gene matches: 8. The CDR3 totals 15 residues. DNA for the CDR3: TGCGCCAGCAGCCGCGACAGGGGAGGAGGAGAGACCCAGTACTTC. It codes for CASSRDRGGGETQYF.